These T cell receptor beta chains were read from a single sample in a study of post-analysis software for immune sequencing data. TCRdb re-analysed the PCR reads in MiXCR, keeping a single row per CDR3 protein. The sample lists about 540,000 distinct CDR3 sequences, less than 40% occurring once. The source material was blood. Receptor source: a girl between 2 and 17 years old with multiple sclerosis. CDR3s include the opening cysteine and the closing phenylalanine or tryptophan. A D gene is named only where the DNA matches it firmly. Size is omitted from some rows. Given values are once, few, many or a class for expanded clones.

cdr3_aa,cdr3_nt,v_call,d_call,clone_size,j_call
CASSYGTSSQETQYF,TGTGCCAGCAGCTATGGGACTAGCAGCCAAGAGACCCAGTACTTC,TRBV11-2,TRBD2,few,TRBJ2-5
CSVADRAANYGYTF,TGCAGCGTTGCGGACAGGGCGGCTAACTATGGCTACACCTTC,TRBV29-1,TRBD1,few,TRBJ1-2
CASSSQTRASYEQYF,TGTGCCAGCAGCTCCCAGACTAGAGCGTCTTACGAGCAGTACTTC,TRBV7-2,.,.,TRBJ2-7
CASSPPGHPRYTF,TGTGCCAGCAGTCCACCGGGACATCCACGCTACACCTTC,TRBV6-6,.,.,TRBJ1-2
CSARPQGNYGYTF,TGCAGTGCTAGGCCACAGGGGAACTATGGCTACACCTTC,TRBV20-1,TRBD1,.,TRBJ1-2
CASSRDRLYGFGYTF,TGTGCCAGCAGCCGGGACAGGCTCTATGGTTTCGGCTACACCTTC,TRBV12-3/TRBV12-4,TRBD1,.,TRBJ1-2
CASSQDDLGEAFF,TGTGCCAGCAGCCAAGATGATCTCGGTGAAGCTTTCTTT,TRBV3-1,.,few,TRBJ1-1
CASSLRRDEQFF,TGTGCCAGCAGTTTGAGGAGGGATGAGCAGTTCTTC,TRBV12-3/TRBV12-4,.,.,TRBJ2-1
CSVGEPYEQYF,TGCAGCGTTGGGGAGCCTTACGAGCAGTACTTC,TRBV29-1,.,few,TRBJ2-7
CAISPGGKETQYF,TGTGCCATCAGCCCCGGGGGAAAAGAGACCCAGTACTTC,TRBV10-3,.,many,TRBJ2-5